These 32 T cell receptor beta chains were sequenced from one sample in a study of T cell repertoires in cytomegalovirus infection. Their antigens are not known. TCRdb re-derived calls from the reads in MiXCR, one entry per CDR3 protein. The table has approximately 910,000 distinct CDR3 sequences, 30% to 40% seen once. Specimen: cultured CD8+ T cells from PBMCs, collected from culture after CMV antigen stimulation. Receptor source: a human donor in good health (CMV status not recorded). Some clones in this sample may be carry-over from other donors' samples.

As regards this clonotype: One base away lies a much larger clone, so this may be a sequencing read error. The chain has TRBV9 and TRBJ2-5; 7 nucleotides match TRBD1. The CDR3 consists of 14 residues. Germline V gene sequence: CDR1 SGDLS, CDR2 YYNGEE. Trimming cost V 4 bases and J 2 bases; bases outside gene matches: 5. The CDR3: CASSLPDRQETQYF. The DNA of the CDR3 is TGTGCCAGCAGCTTACCGGACAGGCAAGAGACCCAGTACTTC.

In this sample, this clonotype turned up a few times. A junction boundary mismatches the germline segment, possibly from a read error. The genes are TRBV7-9 and TRBJ2-7; either TRBD1 or TRBD2 may fit D (5 bases each). The CDR3 extends over 13 amino acids. The germline CDR1 and CDR2 sequences are SEHNR and FQNEAQ (reference sequence). CDR3 region: CASSLPGLEIRDF. In nucleotides, the CDR3 is TGTGCCAGCAGCTTACCGGGGCTGGAAATCCGAGACTTC.

The sample holds a few counts of this clonotype. The chain has TRBV2 and TRBJ2-3; 10 nucleotides line up with TRBD1. Germline CDR1 and CDR2: SNHLY and FYNNEI. The CDR3 has 16 residues. V trimming: 6 bases; J trimming: 7 bases; junction bases outside the gene matches: 13. The DNA for the CDR3 is TGTGCCAGCAGCCCGCGGACAGGGGGGCCCCTTAATACGCAGTATTTT. The encoded protein is CASSPRTGGPLNTQYF. Looking up the rest from reference TRBV2 and TRBJ2-3 gives the full variable domain: EPEVTQTPSHQVTQMGQEVILRCVPISNHLYFYWYRQILGQKVEFLVSFYNNEISEKSEIFDDQFSVERPDGSNFTLKIRSTKLEDSAMYFCASSPRTGGPLNTQYFGPGTRLTVL.

In this sample, this clonotype turned up a few times. The chain combines TRBV2 with TRBJ1-5; D uncertain. Germline values: CDR1 SNHLY, CDR2 FYNNEI. Between the trimmed V and J ends, which lost 6 bases and 2 bases, there was a span of 11 bases. The CDR3 consists of 14 residues. CDR3 bases: TGTGCCAGCAGGATTGGGGAGGGCAATCAGCCCCAGCATTTT. As protein: CASRIGEGNQPQHF.

The DNA of the CDR3 is TGTGCCAGCAGTGGATTGCTTTACCCGAATTCACCCCTCCACTTT. Translation gives CASSGLLYPNSPLHF. V is TRBV25-1 and J is TRBJ1-6; D gene uncertain. Trimming stripped 4 bases from V and 7 bases from J, with 14 bases between. The CDR3 has 15 amino acids. Germline lookup yields CDR1 MGHDK and CDR2 SYGVNS. Variable domain in full (rest from reference TRBV25-1 and TRBJ1-6): EADIYQTPRYLVIGTGKKITLECSQTMGHDKMYWYQQDPGMELHLIHYSYGVNSTEKGDLSSESTVSRIRTEHFPLTLESARPSHTSQYLCASSGLLYPNSPLHFGNGTRLTVT.

In this sample, this clonotype turned up a few times. The rearrangement joins TRBV14 to TRBJ2-2, with unresolved D. V shed 0 bases and J shed 10 bases, with 15 bases lying between them. The germline V gene has CDR1 SGHDN and CDR2 FVKESK. This CDR3 region has 15 residues. CDR3 nucleotides: TGTGCCAGCAGCCAAGATACGGCCTTGCCGTTGGAGCTGTTTTTT. It codes for CASSQDTALPLELFF. Full variable domain (remainder filled in from reference TRBV14 and TRBJ2-2): EAGVTQFPSHSVIEKGQTVTLRCDPISGHDNLYWYRRVMGKEIKFLLHFVKESKQDESGMPNNRFLAERTGGTYSTLKVQPAELEDSGVYFCASSQDTALPLELFFGEGSRLTVL.

The rearrangement uses TRBV19 and TRBJ2-5, with D maybe TRBD1 (5 bases). Looked up from germline, CDR1 is LNHDA and CDR2 is SQIVND (reference sequence). The CDR3 totals 15 residues. With 3 bases removed from V and 5 bases from J, the gap between germline ends came to 16 bases. CDR3 region: CASSMYRTSEETQYF. CDR3 nucleotides: TGTGCCAGTAGTATGTACAGGACCTCGGAGGAGACCCAGTACTTC.

The CDR3 sequence is CASSLTATGGSEQYV. CDR3 sequence (DNA): TGTGCCAGCAGTTTAACGGCAACAGGGGGGTCCGAGCAGTACGTC. This rearrangement joins TRBV12-3 or TRBV12-4 to TRBJ2-7; 8 bases map to TRBD1. Trimming at V came to 2 bases and at J to 6 bases, leaving 9 bases not matched to a gene. The CDR3 contains 15 residues.

A few counts support this clonotype. This chain links TRBV27 with TRBJ1-5; a weak D match, TRBD1 (6 bases). V was clipped by 2 bases and J by 4 bases, with 9 bases between them. Germline lookup yields CDR1 MNHEY and CDR2 SMNVEV (reference sequence). This CDR3 has 14 residues. The CDR3 sequence is CASSLERGNQPQHF. The CDR3 DNA sequence: TGTGCCAGCAGTTTAGAAAGGGGGAATCAGCCCCAGCATTTT.

This chain links TRBV6-1 with TRBJ2-2, with no clear D. This CDR3 spans 11 amino acids. V was cut by 11 bases and J by 0 bases, with 4 bases left in between. Germline V gene data show CDR1 as MNHNS and CDR2 as SASEGT. The DNA of the CDR3 is TGTGCCGGAACGAACACCGGGGAGCTGTTTTTT. This gives the protein CAGTNTGELFF.

This clonotype has just a few counts. The chain employs TRBV7-9 and TRBJ2-7; 7 positions agree with TRBD1. The ends lost 4 bases at V and 0 bases at J; junction bases unmatched: 6. Germline V lookup: CDR1 SEHNR, CDR2 FQNEAQ (reference sequence). The CDR3 covers 15 residues. The CDR3 spells CASSSRQGPSYEQYF. The CDR3 DNA follows: TGTGCCAGCAGCTCCCGACAGGGCCCCTCCTACGAGCAGTACTTC.

This clonotype was seen more than once but under ten times. This chain joins TRBV5-5 and TRBJ1-2; 12 bases agree with TRBD1. This CDR3 region has 15 residues. Trimming took 0 bases from V and 6 from J; bases not matched to a gene: 3. Germline values: CDR1 SGHKS, CDR2 YYEKEE (reference sequence). The CDR3 region has the DNA TGTGCCAGCAGCTTGGAGGGACAGGGGGCTGATGGCTACACCTTC. Amino acid sequence: CASSLEGQGADGYTF.

This rearrangement joins TRBV24-1 to TRBJ2-1; no clear D gene. CDR1 KGHDR and CDR2 SFDVKD come from the germline V gene. This CDR3 comprises 13 residues. V was clipped by 2 bases and J by 13 bases, with 14 bases between them. The CDR3 is CATSDSVQDPQFF. The CDR3 region has the DNA TGTGCCACCAGTGATTCCGTCCAAGATCCACAGTTCTTC.

The gene calls are TRBV2 and TRBJ2-3, with D perhaps matching TRBD2 (6 bases). The CDR3 is 16 residues long. V lost 11 bases and J 0 bases, leaving 21 bases between the germline ends. Per the germline V gene, CDR1 is SNHLY and CDR2 is FYNNEI. CDR3 bases: TGTGCCGGGGTCGGGAGTCTAGCAGCTAGCACAGATACGCAGTATTTT. Encoded protein: CAGVGSLAASTDTQYF.

Only a few counts were recorded for this clonotype. The chain recombines TRBV4-1 with TRBJ2-3; TRBD2 aligns across 7 bases. The CDR3 is 16 amino acids. Germline assignment: CDR1 MGHRA and CDR2 YSYEKL. Trimming removed 2 bases from V and 0 bases from J; junction bases left unmatched: 5. The CDR3 DNA sequence: TGCGCCAGCAGCCAAAACATGGGGGGGAGCACAGATACGCAGTATTTT. It encodes CASSQNMGGSTDTQYF.

This chain uses TRBV27 with TRBJ1-6, with 9 bases matching TRBD1. V lost 5 bases and J lost 4; bases outside the gene matches: 6. Germline CDR1 MNHEY, CDR2 SMNVEV (reference sequence). This CDR3 region has 16 residues. This CDR3 is CASSTGGTLYNSPLHF. CDR3 nucleotides: TGTGCCAGCAGTACAGGGGGCACCCTTTATAATTCACCCCTCCACTTT.

This clonotype was detected only a few times. V is TRBV29-1 and J is TRBJ2-1; D perhaps matches TRBD1 (7 bases). V lost 7 bases and J lost 8, with 15 bases in between. Germline lookup yields CDR1 SQVTM and CDR2 ANQGSEA. This CDR3 is built from 12 residues. Here the CDR3 DNA reads TGCAGCGCTAGACAGGGAGGCGATGAGCAGTTCTTC. Residues: CSARQGGDEQFF.

This chain joins TRBV6-1 and TRBJ1-2; no firm D call. Trimming removed 3 bases at V and 0 bases at J, with 14 bases between. The CDR3 is 16 amino acids. The V gene's germline CDR1 is MNHNS and CDR2 SASEGT. CDR3 coding DNA: TGTGCCAGCAGTGATCCGGAGACCCTAGCTAACTATGGCTACACCTTC. This gives the protein CASSDPETLANYGYTF.

A few counts support this clonotype. The chain carries TRBV7-8 and TRBJ2-5, with 12 bases lining up with TRBD1. After removal of 6 bases from V and 3 bases from J, the junction contained 8 bases not matched to a gene. The CDR3 runs 16 residues. CDR1 SGHVS and CDR2 FQNEAQ come from the germline V gene. In DNA form, the CDR3 reads TGTGCCAGCAGACCCGGGACAGGGGGCGGGAAAGAGACCCAGTACTTC. Translation: CASRPGTGGGKETQYF.

Remarks on this clonotype: One end of the junction fails to match germline, which may point to a read error. This chain joins TRBV7-9 and TRBJ1-4; possibly TRBD1 for D (5 bases). CDR3 size: 15 residues. Germline V gives CDR1 SEHNR, CDR2 FQNEAQ (reference sequence). CDR3 DNA sequence: TGTGCCAACAGCCCCATCGGGGACCTTAATGAAAAACTGTTTTTT. Protein product: CANSPIGDLNEKLFF.

This clonotype turned up a few times. V is TRBV9 and J is TRBJ1-2; weak D call: TRBD1 (6 bases). CDR3 length: 16 residues. V was cut by 4 bases and J by 6 bases, with 22 bases left in between. Looked up from germline, CDR1 is SGDLS and CDR2 is YYNGEE. CDR3 coding DNA: TGTGCCAGCAGCCCCGAGGAGGGGGTCTGGCGTGATGGCTACACCTTC. Its translation is CASSPEEGVWRDGYTF.

The gene calls are TRBV5-5 and TRBJ1-1; possibly TRBD1 for D (6 bases). The ends were cut back, 4 bases at V and 3 bases at J, with 13 bases in the middle. Germline CDR1 SGHKS, CDR2 YYEKEE (reference sequence). CDR3 length: 14 amino acids. DNA for the CDR3: TGTGCCAGCAGCGGAAACAGGGAATACACTGAAGCTTTCTTT. It codes for CASSGNREYTEAFF. Using reference TRBV5-5 and TRBJ1-1 for the parts outside the CDR3, the full variable domain is DAGVTQSPTHLIKTRGQQVTLRCSPISGHKSVSWYQQVLGQGPQFIFQYYEKEERGRGNFPDRFSARQFPNYSSELNVNALLLGDSALYLCASSGNREYTEAFFGQGTRLTVV.

This clonotype occurred a few times. This chain uses TRBV7-9 with TRBJ2-1; D is perhaps TRBD1 (5 bases). Trimming shortened V by 7 bases and J by 2 bases, and 15 bases separated the two germline ends. Germline V CDR1 and CDR2: SEHNR, FQNEAQ (reference sequence). This CDR3 is built from 15 residues. The CDR3 is CASILGPGTYNEQFF. The CDR3 DNA follows: TGTGCCAGCATACTGGGTCCAGGGACCTACAATGAGCAGTTCTTC. The full variable domain, in which reference TRBV7-9 and TRBJ2-1 provide the parts outside the CDR3, is DTGVSQNPRHKITKRGQNVTFRCDPISEHNRLYWYRQTLGQGPEFLTYFQNEAQLEKSRLLSDRFSAERPKGSFSTLEIQRTEQGDSAMYLCASILGPGTYNEQFFGPGTRLTVL.

This clonotype was seen only a few times. With a far larger clone one base away, a read error is the likely cause. This chain connects TRBV7-9 to TRBJ2-2; D not certain. This CDR3 region has 12 residues. Trimming took off 1 base at V and 7 bases at J, with 4 bases between the two ends. In germline, CDR1 is SEHNR, CDR2 FQNEAQ (reference sequence). CDR3 amino acids: CASSLGHGELFF. CDR3 sequence (DNA): TGTGCCAGCAGCTTAGGCCACGGGGAGCTGTTTTTT.

The chain joins TRBV18 to TRBJ1-2; D not resolved. The CDR3 sequence is 14 residues long. Between the trimmed V and J ends, which lost 2 bases and 3 bases, there was a span of 10 bases. The germline V gene has CDR1 KGHSH and CDR2 LQKENI. The CDR3 sequence: CASSPGASDYGYTF. CDR3 nucleotides: TGTGCCAGCTCACCAGGTGCCAGCGACTATGGCTACACCTTC.

In DNA, the CDR3 is TGTGCCAGCAGGGTACGGGCCACTGAAGCTTTCTTT. It codes for CASRVRATEAFF. The chain joins TRBV2 to TRBJ1-1; D gene ambiguous. Between the trimmed V and J ends, which lost 6 bases and 4 bases, there was a span of 9 bases. CDR3 size: 12 residues. CDR1 is SNHLY, CDR2 FYNNEI, per germline.

V and J are TRBV27 and TRBJ2-5, with TRBD2 as a possible D gene (5 bases). The length of the CDR3 is 13 residues. Germline lookup yields CDR1 MNHEY and CDR2 SMNVEV (reference sequence). Trimming left V 4 bases short and J 5 bases short, with 11 bases between. The CDR3 here is CASSYGMRETQYF. CDR3 bases: TGTGCCAGCAGTTACGGGATGCGGGAGACCCAGTACTTC.

The V call is TRBV5-6, the J call TRBJ2-1; D ambiguous. Trimming removed 0 bases from V and 7 bases from J, with 11 bases in between. There are 14 residues in the CDR3. Germline CDR1 reads SGHDT; CDR2 reads YYEEEE. The CDR3 protein is CASSLVGSGNEQFF. The DNA for the CDR3 is TGTGCCAGCAGCTTGGTGGGTTCCGGAAATGAGCAGTTCTTC.

The chain employs TRBV7-6 and TRBJ2-5, with no clear D. This CDR3 has 14 amino acids. V was clipped by 1 base and J by 2 bases, with 8 bases between them. The germline CDR1 and CDR2 sequences are SGHVS and FNYEAQ. In DNA, the CDR3 is TGTGCCAGCAGCTTAGAGCCCCAACAAGAGACCCAGTACTTC. Translation: CASSLEPQQETQYF. Drawing the rest from reference TRBV7-6 and TRBJ2-5, the complete variable domain is GAGVSQSPRYKVTKRGQDVALRCDPISGHVSLYWYRQALGQGPEFLTYFNYEAQQDKSGLPNDRFSAERPEGSISTLTIQRTEQRDSAMYRCASSLEPQQETQYFGPGTRLLVL.

This clonotype was seen more than once but under ten times. The gene calls are TRBV12-3 or TRBV12-4 and TRBJ2-7; D may be TRBD2 (6 bases). Trimming took 0 bases from V and 12 from J, leaving 15 bases between them. This CDR3 region has 13 residues. CDR3 protein: CASSLAGTPVGYF. In DNA, the CDR3 is TGTGCCAGCAGTTTAGCGGGGACTCCGGTGGGGTACTTC.

This rearrangement joins TRBV5-8 to TRBJ2-2, with TRBD1 matching 10 bases. The germline V gene encodes CDR1 SGHTS and CDR2 YDEGEE. CDR3 length: 14 residues. V lost 0 bases to trimming and J lost 10 bases; unmatched junction nucleotides: 3. CDR3 sequence: CASSLGQGAVELFF. The CDR3 DNA is TGTGCCAGCAGCTTGGGACAGGGGGCGGTGGAGCTGTTTTTT.

There are a few counts of this clonotype. V usage is TRBV27 and J usage is TRBJ2-5, with D tentatively TRBD1 (5 bases). The CDR3 runs to 12 residues. Germline assignment: CDR1 MNHEY and CDR2 SMNVEV (reference sequence). V was clipped by 6 bases and J by 4 bases, with 9 bases between them. For the CDR3, the DNA is TGTGCCAGCAGAAAAGGGGCAGAGACCCAGTACTTC. It specifies CASRKGAETQYF.